This T cell receptor (beta chain) came from a study of blood T cell repertoires in COVID-19. This CDR3 comprises 13 residues. The germline V gene encodes CDR1 KGHSH and CDR2 LQKENI. V lost 6 bases, J lost 13 bases, and 21 bases lay in between. Using immunoSEQ multiplex PCR, the repertoire was profiled, and TCRdb retains in-frame clones only, with some absent. Of around 37,000 clones detected, around 92% appear once; the ten largest clones hold 5.5% to 7%. Sequencing was done on a sample of peripheral blood. The gene calls are TRBV18 and TRBJ2-5, with a weak D call TRBD1 (5 bases). The sequence was obtained from a woman at least 80 years old with acute or convalescent COVID-19. CDR3 protein: CASSQSLDKDLYF. The CDR3 nucleotides are TGTGCCAGCTCCCAATCGCTGGACAAGGACCTGTACTTC.